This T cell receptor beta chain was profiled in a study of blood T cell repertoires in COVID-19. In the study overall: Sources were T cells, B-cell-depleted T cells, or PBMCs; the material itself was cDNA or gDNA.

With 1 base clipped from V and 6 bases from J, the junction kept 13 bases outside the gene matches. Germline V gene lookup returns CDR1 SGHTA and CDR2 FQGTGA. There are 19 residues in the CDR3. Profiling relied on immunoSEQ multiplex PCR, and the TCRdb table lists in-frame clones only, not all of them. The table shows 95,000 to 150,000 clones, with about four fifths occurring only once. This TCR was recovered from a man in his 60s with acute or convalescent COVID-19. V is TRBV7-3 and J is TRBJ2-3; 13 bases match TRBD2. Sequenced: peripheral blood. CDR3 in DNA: TGTGCCAGCAGCTTAAACGGACCGGGACTAGCGGGAAGAACGGATACGCAGTATTTT. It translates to CASSLNGPGLAGRTDTQYF.